This T cell receptor beta chain was observed in a study of patients and donors after allogeneic stem cell transplantation. V gave up 3 bases and J gave up 10 bases; unmatched junction bases: 4. Germline V lookup: CDR1 SGHDT, CDR2 YYEEEE. The CDR3 contains 13 residues. Ten or more counts support this clonotype. TCRdb re-analysed the RT-PCR reads in MiXCR, keeping a single row per CDR3 protein. The data contain 800,000 to 1,000,000 distinct CDR3 sequences, 15% to 20% of them singletons. The chain carries TRBV5-6 and TRBJ1-6, with 7 nucleotides matching TRBD1. The sequencing sample was made of blood, either unsorted or a sorted T cell fraction (not recorded which). This sequence originates from a human donor who was either an allogeneic HSCT recipient or a stem cell or donor lymphocyte infusion donor (not recorded which). It is not recorded whose cells these are; they may come from a transplant donor. The CDR3 sequence: CASSYRGRSPLHF. In DNA, the CDR3 is TGTGCCAGCAGCTACAGGGGTAGGTCACCCCTCCACTTT.